Presented here are 10 T cell receptor beta chains from one specimen sequenced in a study of cytotoxic CD8 clonotypes in ibrutinib-treated CLL. Some clones are missing from TCRdb's copy, which holds only in-frame ones; the method was immunoSEQ multiplex PCR. The sample records approximately 42,000 clones, approximately 74% being singletons. The sequenced sample was PBMCs, obtained after 12 months of ibrutinib treatment. The source is a human donor with chronic lymphocytic leukemia.

This chain joins TRBV5-6 and TRBJ1-1, with 7 bases lining up with TRBD1. CDR3 length equals 14 residues. J was trimmed by 2 bases and V by 4 bases; bases with no gene match: 5. Germline CDR1 is SGHDT and CDR2 is YYEEEE. For the CDR3, the DNA is TGTGCCAGCAGCCAGGGGACAGCTAACACTGAAGCTTTCTTT. It is translated as CASSQGTANTEAFF.

The genes are TRBV4-2 and TRBJ2-5; 13 positions match TRBD2. Germline CDR1 is LGHNA and CDR2 is YNFKEQ. CDR3 size: 18 residues. V shed 0 bases and J 5 bases; nucleotides not matched to a gene: 9. The CDR3 sequence is CASSQELAGGPLVETQYF. CDR3 nucleotides: TGTGCCAGCAGCCAAGAACTAGCGGGAGGGCCTTTGGTGGAGACCCAGTACTTC.

This chain links TRBV7-9 with TRBJ2-7; 7 bases fit TRBD2. J gave up 0 bases and V 5 bases, and 4 bases lay outside the gene matches. The CDR3 runs to 14 residues. The V gene's germline CDR1 is SEHNR and CDR2 FQNEAQ (reference sequence). The CDR3 coding sequence is TGTGCCAGCAGCAAGACTAGCTACTCCTACGAGCAGTACTTC. It encodes CASSKTSYSYEQYF.

This clone was counted a single time. The genes are TRBV7-8 and TRBJ2-3; D call uncertain. The CDR3 is made up of 16 amino acids. Trimming pared 0 bases from V and 2 bases from J, leaving 12 bases between. The germline V gene has CDR1 SGHVS and CDR2 FQNEAQ. CDR3 protein: CASSLANSQITDTQYF. The CDR3 DNA reads as TGTGCCAGCAGCTTAGCGAACAGCCAGATCACAGATACGCAGTATTTT. The whole variable domain, filled in from reference TRBV7-8 and TRBJ2-3, reads GAGVSQSPRYKVAKRGQDVALRCDPISGHVSLFWYQQALGQGPEFLTYFQNEAQLDKSGLPSDRFFAERPEGSVSTLKIQRTQQEDSAVYLCASSLANSQITDTQYFGPGTRLTVL.

The chain has TRBV30 and TRBJ1-3; possibly TRBD1 for D (6 bases). The CDR3 is made up of 15 amino acids. V was shortened by 0 bases and J by 4 bases, with 13 bases between the two germline ends. Germline assignment: CDR1 GTSNPN and CDR2 SVGIG (reference sequence). In nucleotides, the CDR3 is TGTGCCTGGAGTGTAGGGGGGGCATACGGAAACACCATATATTTT. Protein product: CAWSVGGAYGNTIYF.

The J gene is TRBJ1-2, the V gene TRBV7-9; possibly TRBD1 for D (6 bases). With 1 base removed from V and 2 bases from J, the gap between germline ends came to 11 bases. CDR3 length: 15 amino acids. Germline loops: CDR1 SEHNR, CDR2 FQNEAQ (reference sequence). The CDR3 reads CASSLETGSNYGYTF. In nucleotides, the CDR3 is TGTGCCAGCAGCTTAGAGACAGGATCCAACTATGGCTACACCTTC.

The chain combines TRBV11-2 with TRBJ1-1; D is uncertain. The CDR3 length is 16 residues. Germline values: CDR1 SGHAT, CDR2 FQNNGV. Trimming removed 0 bases at V and 4 bases at J, with 15 bases between. The CDR3 sequence: CASSLDLATVFTEAFF. The CDR3 nucleotides are TGTGCCAGCAGCTTAGATTTGGCGACGGTGTTCACTGAAGCTTTCTTT.

CDR3 nucleotides: TGTGCCAGCTCACCAGGGGAGGTACGGAACACTGAAGCTTTCTTT. Residues: CASSPGEVRNTEAFF. The chain carries TRBV18 and TRBJ1-1; D unclear. This CDR3 is 15 amino acids long. Germline V lookup: CDR1 KGHSH, CDR2 LQKENI. With 2 bases removed from V and 1 base from J, the gap between germline ends came to 11 bases.

V and J are TRBV28 and TRBJ2-7; D remains ambiguous. In germline, CDR1 is MDHEN, CDR2 SYDVKM. Trimming took off 6 bases at V and 5 bases at J, with 20 bases between the two ends. CDR3 length: 15 residues. CDR3 in DNA: TGTGCCAGCAGACACCTAGAAGCAGGTACGCACGAGCAGTACTTC. The encoded protein is CASRHLEAGTHEQYF.

This clone was picked up a small number of times. The rearrangement links TRBV7-8 to TRBJ2-7, with 9 bases identical to TRBD2. Germline CDR1 and CDR2: SGHVS and FQNEAQ. This CDR3 is 15 amino acids long. V shed 4 bases and J 0 bases; nucleotides not matched to a gene: 4. The CDR3 coding sequence is TGTGCCAGCAGCTCCGGGACTAGCTTCTCCTACGAGCAGTACTTC. Amino acids: CASSSGTSFSYEQYF. Variable domain in full (rest from reference TRBV7-8 and TRBJ2-7): GAGVSQSPRYKVAKRGQDVALRCDPISGHVSLFWYQQALGQGPEFLTYFQNEAQLDKSGLPSDRFFAERPEGSVSTLKIQRTQQEDSAVYLCASSSGTSFSYEQYFGPGTRLTVT.